This TCR beta chain is drawn from a study of long-term antiretroviral therapy in people with HIV. Regarding the study as a whole: Patients on ART gained diversity, which nonetheless stayed below transplant donor controls. Dominant in the repertoire at all time points were clones expanded before ART.

Survey-level resolution applied to immunoSEQ assay v3.0. Method: immunoSEQ multiplex PCR; TCRdb's copy keeps in-frame clones and lacks some. Here the sample spans 20,000 to 25,000 clones, 82% being singletons. In the case of this clone: Its antigen is still unknown.

Germline values: CDR1 MNHEY, CDR2 SVGAGI. This CDR3 region has 15 residues. V dropped 7 bases and J dropped 1 base, with 14 bases sitting between them. The chain is built from TRBV6-5 and TRBJ1-5; D call uncertain. The starting material was unsorted PBMCs, obtained around 2.5 years after starting antiretroviral therapy. This TCR was sampled from a man aged 35 to 55 with HIV. In DNA form, the CDR3 reads TGTGCCAGCAAGCCCCACGATCGGAGCAATCAGCCCCAGCATTTT. It yields the protein CASKPHDRSNQPQHF.